This entry concerns a single TCR beta chain. What it binds is unknown. The record originates from a study of PD-L1 blockade in urothelial cancer. Study details: The patients had undergone anywhere from 0 to 3 prior chemotherapy regimens.

General study results and limits: Pretreatment peripheral blood TCR clonality that fell below the median predicted better survival among the patients studied.

This table comes from immunoSEQ multiplex PCR, and its TCRdb copy is limited to in-frame clones, with some not included. This sample has around 71,000 clones; about 82% occur once, and the top ten carry about 6.9%. The time point denotes: pretreatment peripheral blood. A total of 1 to 8 samples per patient were collected pretreatment and on-treatment. Trimming removed 8 bases at V and 10 bases at J, with 21 bases between. Germline CDR1 and CDR2: LNHDA and SQIVND (reference sequence). This CDR3 region has 14 residues. The genes are TRBV19 and TRBJ2-1; possible D gene TRBD2, 7 bases. Sequencing was performed on PBMCs, taken around atezolizumab (anti-PD-L1) treatment. The clonotype originates from a middle-aged man with urothelial cancer. Written as DNA, the CDR3 is TGTGCCAGTGACGACTCAAGGGGGGAGGGGGAGCAGTTCTTC. This sequence encodes CASDDSRGEGEQFF.